Listed here is a single T cell receptor beta chain. This clonotype was recorded a few times. The clone's antigen remains unknown. Possible read error: a much larger clone is one base away. TCR beta CDR3 regions were amplified from RNA transcripts. For the first round of RT-PCR on the TCR CDR3, the HTBI primer set was used together with the Qiagen OneStep RT-PCR kit. Libraries were constructed in a second round of multiplex PCR, after which size selection and purification were carried out. Sequencing of the libraries was done on an Illumina HiSeq2000 using paired-end 100 bp reads. The original methods were these. SOAPnuke was used to process the raw data, with reads discarded if the reads contained adapters or uncalled bases, had a mean Phred below 15, or lacked an exact constant-primer or identifier match. High-quality paired reads were merged using COPE v1.2.5, and each unique nucleotide sequence was defined as a clonotype. MiTCR v1.1 was used to align the clonotypes against IMGT TRBV, TRBD and TRBJ reference segments. Analysis was restricted to V-J combinations with a frequency above 0.0001, which covered 99.2% of repertoires. A TCS score was defined as the ratio between F50 (clonal expansion) and ExV (chaos), using BLOSUM62-based TCRdist between CDR3 peptides within each V-J. Welch's t-statistics and random forest reduced approximately 520 V-J features to 10 to 15, which were used in a naive Bayes classifier (R e1071). The Morisita-Horn index was used to measure how similar the thyroid and blood repertoires were. Through fastp at Q25 and MiXCR, TCRdb rebuilt clones from the public reads, retaining in-frame beta chains. Here each entry gathers all rows of one CDR3 protein and keeps the most common genes and DNA. These V and J calls rely on TCRdb rather than the paper's analysis. Counted in this sample were 80,000 to 100,000 distinct CDR3 sequences; 40% of them appeared once. Together, the top ten hold 9.5% to 13% of the sample.

Stable Graves' hyperthyroidism was defined as the absence of progression to ophthalmopathy over 18 months of follow-up. Hyperthyroidism patients were newly diagnosed, had a disease duration of under 2 months, and were aged 18 to 65 years. Patients with uncontrolled infections, other autoimmune diseases, pregnancy or lactation were excluded. Diagnoses relied on clinical symptoms, serum thyroxine and TRAb, thyroid ultrasound and orbital computed tomography. Trizol reagent was used to extract total RNA, and RNA quality was then checked on an Agilent 2100 Bioanalyzer. The data belong to a study of T cells in Graves' hyperthyroidism and ophthalmopathy (dated by TCRdb to between 2018 and 2021). The study in broad terms: TCR V-J signatures able to tell the groups apart were searched for in a discovery cohort of more than 90 patients, of whom about 40 had Graves' ophthalmopathy and about 55 had stable Graves' hyperthyroidism. Thyroid tissue and blood T-cell repertoires from about 6 Graves' hyperthyroidism patients were also compared in the study. Once sampling was done, hyperthyroidism patients were given methimazole at a starting dose of 30 mg daily, whereas ophthalmopathy patients were given high-dose intravenous methylprednisolone. The roughly 91 discovery patients were randomly split 7:3 into training and test sets. Whether ophthalmopathy could be predicted prospectively was tested in an independent validation cohort made up of 18 to 20 hyperthyroidism patients plus 17 patients who later progressed to ophthalmopathy. The paper reports TCR Vbeta CDR3 sequencing of approximately 140 peripheral blood samples: some 44 ophthalmopathy, 70 to 85 hyperthyroidism and around 17 progressor patients.

Spanning cysteine to phenylalanine, the CDR3 consists of 15 amino acids. Of all the DNA, just the CDR3 is kept, 45 bases in frame from base 1. CDR1 and CDR2 are drawn from the germline V gene: MGHRA, YSYEKL. Study-wide conclusions, independent of this receptor: Most expanded thyroid clonotypes (frequency above 0.001) were also detected in blood, suggesting blood repertoires may reflect thyroid immune responses. In validation, the model predicted progression to ophthalmopathy with approximately 71% sensitivity and less than 75% specificity, a median of 6.5 months before onset. A 13 V-J signature model separated ophthalmopathy from stable hyperthyroidism, with around 91% sensitivity and 81% to 82% specificity in cross-validation and 80%/75% in testing. No statistical method was used to set the sample size in advance, and investigators knew the group allocation.

Sequencing was done on a sample of peripheral blood or thyroid tissue (not recorded which). The rearrangement joined TRBV4-1 to TRBJ2-3; TRBD2 is possibly the D segment (5 matching bases). The receptor comes from a woman in her thirties with Graves' hyperthyroidism. The DNA sequence follows: TGTGCCGGCAGCCAAGATAAGCGGAGCACAGATACGCAGTATTTT. This encodes CAGSQDKRSTDTQYF.